What follows describes a single T cell receptor (beta chain). This clonotype was found a few times. The antigen this receptor binds is unknown. Base qualities are missing; no much larger clone stands one base away. The data belong to a study of CD8 T cells in ankylosing spondylitis (dated by TCRdb to the late 2010s). Study-level background: T cell receptor beta repertoires were profiled in healthy donors and ankylosing spondylitis patients so that disease-linked TCR variants could be found. The full study cohort comprised roughly 24 ankylosing spondylitis patients and over 95 healthy donors. Peripheral blood was sampled, and synovial fluid was additionally collected from ankylosing spondylitis patients. The full study reports these points: According to the report, matched synovial fluid samples from ankylosing spondylitis patients were significantly enriched for the disease-linked clones. A TCR beta motif of roughly 8 highly homologous amino acid variants appeared characteristic of blood from ankylosing spondylitis patients. Some TCR beta motif variants had previously been reported in synovial fluid and blood of reactive arthritis patients, which suggested common disease-initiation mechanisms. The disease-linked clones showed a CD8+ phenotype and occurred at relatively low frequencies in peripheral blood.

From the cysteine through the phenylalanine, the CDR3 covers 14 amino acids. Solely the CDR3 DNA is kept, with 42 bases framed from the first base. The germline V gene (reference sequence) specifies MNHNY as CDR1 and SVGAGI as CDR2. The junction carries 15 bases between V and J, which are trimmed by 4 bases and 6 bases respectively. Sequencing relied on an Illumina HiSeq 2500. Quantitative 5'-RACE with molecular barcodes was the method used to prepare the TCR beta libraries. The original pipeline was this. To identify disease-linked TCR variants, a new computational method was used, one built on a probabilistic model of VDJ rearrangement. The public reads were reanalyzed by TCRdb: fastp trimming at Q25, MiXCR alignment, in-frame beta chains only. CDR3 protein duplicates are merged, each entry listing the most common genes and DNA. These V and J calls are TCRdb output, not the study's own analysis. In this sample the table shows hundreds of thousands of distinct CDR3 sequences, 7.5% to 9.5% of which occur a single time. The ten most abundant clones make up more than 4% of the sample.

This receptor was identified in a female donor with ankylosing spondylitis or in good health (not recorded which). Recombination linked TRBV6-6 to TRBJ1-1; confidence is insufficient to name the D gene. Sample: blood, either unsorted or a sorted T cell fraction (not recorded which). This receptor has the CDR3 CASSSRLDGAEAFF. The DNA is as follows: TGTGCCAGCAGTTCCCGACTCGACGGAGCTGAAGCTTTCTTT.